The 17 T cell receptor beta chains presented below share a single source sample, sequenced in a study of vaccination and CD4 T cells after COVID-19. No cognate antigen is known for these TCRs. CD4+ T cells that had been cultured provided DNA sequenced with the Oncomine TCR Beta short-read assay. MiXCR, applied by TCRdb to the PCR reads, yields one record per CDR3 protein. Of roughly 22,000 distinct CDR3 sequences listed, about 33% are singletons. Specified treatment: roughly ten-day PBMC culture with coronavirus spike peptide pools or control peptides (ViraFEST assay). Sequenced: cultured CD4+ T cells from blood. The receptors originated from a human donor with COVID-19.

The rearrangement links TRBV9 to TRBJ1-5; D is possibly TRBD1 (6 bases). The length of the CDR3 is 12 residues. Trimming removed 7 bases from V and 5 bases from J, with 10 bases in between. Germline CDR1 reads SGDLS; CDR2 reads YYNGEE. CDR3 region: CASGRTDQPQHF. The CDR3 coding sequence is TGTGCCAGCGGCCGGACAGATCAGCCCCAGCATTTT.

The chain uses TRBV24-1 and TRBJ2-3; D is perhaps TRBD2 (6 bases). Germline V lookup: CDR1 KGHDR, CDR2 SFDVKD. The CDR3 covers 19 residues. Trimming removed 3 bases at V and 6 bases at J, with 27 bases between. The CDR3 DNA is TGTGCCACCAGTGATCGAGGGCTGGGAGGTAGCGCCGGAATGGATACGCAGTATTTT. It translates to CATSDRGLGGSAGMDTQYF.

This clonotype is categorized as medium-sized (0.01 to 0.1%). The V and J genes are TRBV20-1 and TRBJ1-5, with TRBD1 identical over 8 bases. The CDR3 runs 13 residues. In germline, CDR1 is DFQATT, CDR2 SNEGSKA (reference sequence). V shed 6 bases, J shed 2 bases, and the junction held 3 bases outside the gene matches. The CDR3 reads CSARGQGNQPQHF. CDR3 nucleotides: TGCAGTGCAAGGGGACAGGGCAATCAGCCCCAGCATTTT.

This clonotype was seen more than once but under ten times. V usage is TRBV20-1 and J usage is TRBJ2-1; D is undetermined. The germline CDR1 and CDR2 sequences are DFQATT and SNEGSKA (reference sequence). CDR3 length: 11 amino acids. The V end lost 3 bases, the J end lost 5 bases, and 5 bases lay between the germline ends. The CDR3, as DNA: TGCAGTGCTAGTAGAAACAATGAGCAGTTCTTC. This encodes CSASRNNEQFF.

The chain recombines TRBV28 with TRBJ1-2; D remains ambiguous. V was cut by 5 bases and J by 7 bases, with 17 bases left in between. The CDR3 is 14 amino acids. Germline loops: CDR1 MDHEN, CDR2 SYDVKM. DNA for the CDR3: TGTGCCAGCAGTCCTCAAAAATATGATTTTGGCTACACCTTC. Translation: CASSPQKYDFGYTF.

This clonotype was seen a handful of times. The chain links TRBV5-6 to TRBJ1-2; D is uncertain. The germline gives CDR1 SGHDT, CDR2 YYEEEE. Trimming took 0 bases from V and 8 from J, leaving 17 bases between them. There are 15 residues in the CDR3. CDR3 nucleotide sequence: TGTGCCAGCAGCTTGGGTCTTACGGGGAAAGGAGGCTACACCTTC. Translating it yields CASSLGLTGKGGYTF.

The chain employs TRBV20-1 and TRBJ1-2, with D maybe TRBD1 (6 bases). Trimming took 3 bases from V and 3 from J, leaving 11 bases between them. The CDR3 has 13 residues. Germline values: CDR1 DFQATT, CDR2 SNEGSKA (reference sequence). The CDR3 sequence is CSAREDSYYGYTF. The DNA for the CDR3 is TGCAGTGCTAGGGAGGACAGTTACTATGGCTACACCTTC.

Here the CDR3 reads CASSYSRGLDTGELFF. For the CDR3, the DNA is TGTGCCAGCAGTTACTCGCGGGGATTAGACACCGGGGAGCTGTTTTTT. This chain joins TRBV6-5 and TRBJ2-2, with D tentatively TRBD2 (6 bases). CDR3 length equals 16 residues. V shed 0 bases and J shed 3 bases, with 11 bases lying between them. In germline, CDR1 is MNHEY, CDR2 SVGAGI.

The rearrangement uses TRBV28 and TRBJ1-6; D may be TRBD1 (5 bases). The germline gives CDR1 MDHEN, CDR2 SYDVKM. Trimming left V 11 bases short and J 0 bases short, with 8 bases between. The length of the CDR3 is 13 residues. Here the CDR3 reads CAGGSSYNSPLHF. DNA for the CDR3: TGTGCCGGGGGGAGCTCCTATAATTCACCCCTCCACTTT.

The V call is TRBV12-3 or TRBV12-4, the J call TRBJ2-7; the D is unclear. The CDR3 extends over 13 amino acids. V lost 3 bases to trimming and J lost 4 bases, with 10 bases between them. The CDR3: CASSLDRQYEQYF. CDR3 bases: TGTGCCAGCAGTTTGGACCGACAATACGAGCAGTACTTC.

The chain employs TRBV6-1 and TRBJ1-3; 7 nucleotides agree with TRBD1. Germline V gene sequence: CDR1 MNHNS, CDR2 SASEGT. The J segment lost 8 bases and the V segment lost 5 bases, leaving 6 bases of the junction unmatched. The CDR3 length is 13 residues. The CDR3 DNA reads TGTGCCAGCAGTCAAACAGGGGAGTACACCATATATTTT. Its translation is CASSQTGEYTIYF.

Here the CDR3 DNA reads TGTGCCAGCAGCGGAAGCTCACAGGGGACCGGAAACACCATATATTTT. Residues: CASSGSSQGTGNTIYF. V and J are TRBV5-6 and TRBJ1-3; 7 positions match TRBD1. The CDR3 covers 16 residues. Germline V gives CDR1 SGHDT, CDR2 YYEEEE. The V segment lost 4 bases and the J segment 4 bases; nucleotides outside the gene matches: 11.

This clonotype was seen only once. V gene TRBV25-1 combines with J gene TRBJ2-5, with a tentative D call TRBD2 (6 bases). The CDR3 sequence is 14 residues long. The V end lost 2 bases, the J end lost 7 bases, and 14 bases lay between the germline ends. Germline lookup yields CDR1 MGHDK and CDR2 SYGVNS. The DNA for the CDR3 is TGTGCCAGCAGTGAAAAAATTGTGGGGGGGACCCAGTACTTC. Residues: CASSEKIVGGTQYF. Filled out from reference TRBV25-1 and TRBJ2-5, the complete variable domain reads EADIYQTPRYLVIGTGKKITLECSQTMGHDKMYWYQQDPGMELHLIHYSYGVNSTEKGDLSSESTVSRIRTEHFPLTLESARPSHTSQYLCASSEKIVGGTQYFGPGTRLLVL.

This clonotype occurred a few times. The V call is TRBV6-1, the J call TRBJ1-2, with D perhaps TRBD1 (6 bases). With 4 bases removed from V and 4 bases from J, the gap between germline ends came to 13 bases. CDR1 and CDR2 from the germline V gene are MNHNS and SASEGT. The CDR3 runs 14 residues. The CDR3 is CASSALRGSYGYTF. CDR3 sequence (DNA): TGTGCCAGCAGTGCCCTCAGGGGAAGCTATGGCTACACCTTC.

The chain has TRBV19 and TRBJ2-3; possible D gene TRBD1, 5 bases. CDR3 length equals 16 residues. Germline V lookup: CDR1 LNHDA, CDR2 SQIVND (reference sequence). V gave up 4 bases and J gave up 3 bases, with 17 bases separating them. The CDR3 DNA follows: TGTGCCAGTAGTAACCCTCCAGGGTCAAGGACAGATACGCAGTATTTT. This codes for CASSNPPGSRTDTQYF.

The J gene is TRBJ1-5, the V gene TRBV5-1; 9 bases line up with TRBD1. With V trimmed by 6 bases and J by 5 bases, 9 bases remained unmatched. The CDR3 has 15 residues. CDR1 and CDR2 from the germline V gene are SGHRS and YFSETQ. The CDR3 sequence is CASNSTTGGDQPQHF. CDR3 DNA: TGCGCCAGCAACTCCACGACAGGGGGGGATCAGCCCCAGCATTTT.

The V gene is TRBV6-1, the J gene TRBJ2-4; 7 nucleotides line up with TRBD2. Trimming took 8 bases from V and 1 from J; bases not matched to a gene: 20. The CDR3 extends over 19 amino acids. Germline V gene data show CDR1 as MNHNS and CDR2 as SASEGT. The CDR3, as DNA: TGTGCCAGCGACGAAGCCATCCTTGGGGGGGTGGGGGCCAAAAACATTCAGTACTTC. Translated, it gives CASDEAILGGVGAKNIQYF.